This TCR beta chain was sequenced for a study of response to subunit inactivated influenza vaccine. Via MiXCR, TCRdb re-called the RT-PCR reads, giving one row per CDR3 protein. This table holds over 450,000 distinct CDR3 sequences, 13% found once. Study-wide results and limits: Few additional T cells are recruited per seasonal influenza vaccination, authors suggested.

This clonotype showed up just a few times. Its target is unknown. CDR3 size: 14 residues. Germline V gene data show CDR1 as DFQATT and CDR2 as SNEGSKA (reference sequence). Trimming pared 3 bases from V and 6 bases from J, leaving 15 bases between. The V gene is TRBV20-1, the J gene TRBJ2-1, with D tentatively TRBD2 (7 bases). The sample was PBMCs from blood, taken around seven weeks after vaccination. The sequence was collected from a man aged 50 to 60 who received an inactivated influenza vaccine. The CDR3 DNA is TGCAGTGCTAGCCGGGGGGCCCGAACCAATGAGCAGTTCTTC. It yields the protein CSASRGARTNEQFF.